The clone carrying this T cell receptor beta chain was detected once. J lost 15 bases, V lost 2 bases, and 15 bases had no gene match. The CDR3 loop spans 16 amino acids. Germline assignment: CDR1 MNHEY and CDR2 SVGAGI. The data stem from a study of blood T cell repertoires in COVID-19. On the study more broadly: From the United States, Italy and Spain came samples of acute and convalescent COVID-19.

In the original workflow: Estimated nucleated cell counts came from reference gene primer amplification. The protocol was immunoSEQ multiplex PCR, while the TCRdb copy is restricted to in-frame clones and leaves out a portion. That table is the source of V, J and clone size, and D and trimming were worked out from the DNA. Of 370,000 or so clones in the sample, about 89% were seen once. Residents of 24 US areas, aged about 18 to 89 years, made up the participants. Two consecutive negative NP/OP PCR tests, clearance, or resolved symptoms defined Cohort 3 recovery. Sequencing was performed on PBMCs or T cells enriched from blood (not recorded which). The gene calls are TRBV6-5 and TRBJ2-2; 10 positions agree with TRBD1. The receptor's source is a man in his thirties or forties who had recovered from COVID-19. The CDR3 nucleotides are TGTGCCAGCAGTTACCAGGGACAGGGGATTGGGTCTTGGATGTTTTTT. Encoded protein: CASSYQGQGIGSWMFF.